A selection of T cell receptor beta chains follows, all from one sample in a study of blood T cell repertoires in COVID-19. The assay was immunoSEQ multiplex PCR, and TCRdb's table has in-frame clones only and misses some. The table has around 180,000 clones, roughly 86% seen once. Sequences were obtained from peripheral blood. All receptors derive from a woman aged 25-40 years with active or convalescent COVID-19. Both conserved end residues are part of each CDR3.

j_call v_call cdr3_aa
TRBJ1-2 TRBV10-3 CAISGVQNYGYTF
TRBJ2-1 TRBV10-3 CAISEPRTGVGNEQFF
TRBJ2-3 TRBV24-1 CATSQTGVSTDTQYF
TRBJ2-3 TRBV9 CASSSPQGDTQYF
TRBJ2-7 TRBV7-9 CASSLTGGYEQYF
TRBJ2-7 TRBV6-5 CASKPGLASYEQYF
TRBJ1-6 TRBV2 CASSEMGGLNSPLHF
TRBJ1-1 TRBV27 CASRLDRAHRNTEAFF
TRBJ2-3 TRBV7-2 CASSLSPRLARYF
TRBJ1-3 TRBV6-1 CASSAGQGIFHPISGNTIYF
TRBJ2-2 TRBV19 CASSPASGGTGELFF
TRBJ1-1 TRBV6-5 CASSFRTGGTLAFF
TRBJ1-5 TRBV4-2 CASSQDLGGFQFNQPQHF
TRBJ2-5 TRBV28 CASSLSGGETQYF
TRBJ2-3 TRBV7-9 CASSFVTSTLWQYF
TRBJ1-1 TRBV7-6 CASSSRQAGNTEAFF
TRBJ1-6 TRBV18 CASSPSLGQGASPLHF
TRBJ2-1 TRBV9 CASSVGSSGGAYEQFF
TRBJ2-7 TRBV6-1 CASSERSITEYF
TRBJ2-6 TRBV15 CATSRRGSGANVLTF
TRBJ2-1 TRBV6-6 CASSRTGSYNEQFF
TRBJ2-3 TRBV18 CASSPGTSGVTDTQYF
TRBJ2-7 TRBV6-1 CASSEQGAGEQYF
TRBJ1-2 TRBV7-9 CASSLAGGHYGYTF
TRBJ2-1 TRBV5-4 CASSLMSRASSNNEQFF
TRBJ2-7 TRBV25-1 CASSDRGLGGAYEQYF
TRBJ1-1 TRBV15 CATSTVGRTEAFF
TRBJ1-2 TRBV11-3 CASSPRRGGGYTF
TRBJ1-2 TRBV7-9 CASTPLEQGGYTF